This record concerns one T cell receptor (beta chain) sequence. The data belong to a study of blood T cell repertoires in COVID-19. About the research overall: PBMCs, B-cell-depleted T cells, or T cells provided the cDNA or gDNA that made up the material.

The repertoire was sequenced with immunoSEQ multiplex PCR; TCRdb's copy has only in-frame clones and lacks some. Found here are 140,000 or so clones, 79% of them singletons; the top ten hold around 5%. The Seattle patients, enrolled during active infection, were followed longitudinally. V gave up 5 bases and J gave up 1 base; unmatched junction bases: 4. This CDR3 comprises 14 residues. Germline assignment: CDR1 SGHVS and CDR2 FQNEAQ. This sequence joins TRBV7-8 and TRBJ2-7; 8 positions agree with TRBD1. The sequence was obtained from a woman in her 70s with COVID-19, enrolled during active disease. The sequenced sample consisted of peripheral blood. The CDR3 region is CASSPRTGSYEQYF. The CDR3 DNA reads as TGTGCCAGCAGCCCCCGGACAGGGTCCTACGAGCAGTACTTC.